This passage covers 18 T cell receptor beta chains from one sample sequenced in a study of blood T cell repertoires in COVID-19. The repertoire was sequenced with immunoSEQ multiplex PCR; TCRdb's copy has only in-frame clones and lacks some. This table has a few hundred thousand clones, nearly 90% appearing once. The material sequenced was peripheral blood. The receptors stem from a man between 18 and 29 years old with active or convalescent COVID-19.

V is TRBV7-7 and J is TRBJ2-5; D might be TRBD1 (6 bases). Per the germline V gene, CDR1 is SSHAT and CDR2 is FNYEAQ (reference sequence). CDR3 length: 13 residues. V lost 5 bases, J lost 2 bases, and 9 bases lay in between. CDR3 in amino acids: CASSIQGQETQYF. CDR3 nucleotide sequence: TGTGCCAGCAGCATACAGGGTCAAGAGACCCAGTACTTC.

This sequence joins TRBV4-1 and TRBJ2-1, with D possibly matching TRBD2 (5 bases). Germline assignment: CDR1 MGHRA and CDR2 YSYEKL. The CDR3 consists of 13 residues. V was cut by 6 bases and J by 8 bases, with 14 bases left in between. The CDR3 DNA follows: TGCGCCAGCAGTCCTTGGGCGGGCGATGAGCAGTTCTTC. It translates to CASSPWAGDEQFF.

The V call is TRBV7-7, the J call TRBJ2-2; 9 bases fit TRBD1. CDR3 length equals 18 residues. With 5 bases clipped from V and 6 bases from J, the junction kept 16 bases outside the gene matches. CDR1 is SSHAT, CDR2 FNYEAQ, per germline (reference sequence). The CDR3 region is CASSLIYAGTGIAGELFF. CDR3 DNA: TGTGCCAGCAGCCTAATATACGCCGGGACAGGGATCGCCGGGGAGCTGTTTTTT.

CDR3 sequence (DNA): TGTGCCAGCAGCCCTCCTGGACAGGGGAGAGCCTACGAGCAGTACTTC. Translating gives CASSPPGQGRAYEQYF. This rearrangement joins TRBV7-9 to TRBJ2-7; 9 bases map to TRBD1. Germline V CDR1 and CDR2: SEHNR, FQNEAQ (reference sequence). After removal of 5 bases from V and 2 bases from J, the junction contained 10 bases not matched to a gene. This CDR3 has 16 amino acids.

This clone was seen a few times. The chain joins TRBV4-1 to TRBJ2-7, with 10 bases that match TRBD1. The J segment lost 0 bases and the V segment lost 0 bases, leaving 2 bases of the junction unmatched. Germline values: CDR1 MGHRA, CDR2 YSYEKL. This CDR3 spans 16 amino acids. CDR3 loop: CASSQEGQGSSYEQYF. Here the CDR3 DNA reads TGCGCCAGCAGCCAAGAGGGACAGGGGAGCTCCTACGAGCAGTACTTC.

This chain connects TRBV5-1 to TRBJ2-7; 10 positions agree with TRBD1. From germline, CDR1 is SGHRS and CDR2 YFSETQ. V was clipped by 4 bases and J by 2 bases; unmatched bases: 3. The CDR3 covers 14 residues. CDR3 amino acids: CASSPDRGTYEQYF. CDR3 sequence (DNA): TGCGCCAGCAGCCCGGACAGGGGGACCTACGAGCAGTACTTC.

This chain uses TRBV29-1 with TRBJ2-6; 7 bases match TRBD1. The CDR3 is 14 residues long. Germline V gene lookup returns CDR1 SQVTM and CDR2 ANQGSEA. Losses at the gene ends were 5 bases for V and 0 bases for J; bases not matched to a gene: 1. The CDR3 DNA reads as TGCAGCGTTCCAGGGGGCTCTGGGGCCAACGTCCTGACTTTC. This sequence encodes CSVPGGSGANVLTF.

CDR3 sequence (DNA): TGTGCCAGTAGTATTGACAGGGCGAATTCACCCCTCCACTTT. Encoded protein: CASSIDRANSPLHF. The rearrangement links TRBV19 to TRBJ1-6, with 7 bases fitting TRBD1. Looked up from germline, CDR1 is LNHDA and CDR2 is SQIVND (reference sequence). V was clipped by 3 bases and J by 7 bases; unmatched bases: 3. This CDR3 contains 14 residues.

The V gene is TRBV12-3 or TRBV12-4, the J gene TRBJ2-2; the D gene is possibly TRBD2 (6 bases). CDR3 length equals 13 residues. The V and J ends lost 3 bases and 6 bases respectively, with 8 bases between them. DNA of the CDR3: TGTGCCAGCAGTTTTGGGGGGTCCGGGGAGCTGTTTTTT. This sequence encodes CASSFGGSGELFF.

This chain joins TRBV29-1 and TRBJ2-1; 11 bases agree with TRBD1. The CDR3 spans 14 residues. V shed 5 bases and J 3 bases; nucleotides not matched to a gene: 3. Germline V gives CDR1 SQVTM, CDR2 ANQGSEA. DNA for the CDR3: TGCAGCGTTTCGGACAGGGGGCTCTACAATGAGCAGTTCTTC. It encodes CSVSDRGLYNEQFF.

The chain has TRBV29-1 and TRBJ1-2; D perhaps matches TRBD1 (5 bases). The CDR3 length is 12 residues. V lost 5 bases and J lost 2, with 9 bases in between. Germline-derived CDR1 and CDR2 are SQVTM and ANQGSEA. The CDR3 DNA sequence: TGCAGCGTTTCAACAGGAAACTATGGCTACACCTTC. Protein sequence: CSVSTGNYGYTF.

The chain couples TRBV7-7 to TRBJ1-3, with 9 bases identical to TRBD1. The CDR3 has 14 residues. The germline V gene encodes CDR1 SSHAT and CDR2 FNYEAQ (reference sequence). Trimming at V came to 5 bases and at J to 3 bases, leaving 2 bases not matched to a gene. CDR3 in amino acids: CASSTGGFGNTIYF. In DNA, the CDR3 is TGTGCCAGCAGCACAGGGGGCTTTGGAAACACCATATATTTT.

The chain combines TRBV15 with TRBJ2-5; 12 bases map to TRBD1. The germline gives CDR1 LNHNV, CDR2 YYDKDF (reference sequence). The trim removed 5 bases at V and 5 bases at J, leaving 3 bases unmatched. This CDR3 has 14 residues. The CDR3 region has the DNA TGTGCCACCAGCGGGACAGGGGGCGGCGAGACCCAGTACTTC. As protein: CATSGTGGGETQYF.

The rearrangement joins TRBV6-2 or TRBV6-3 to TRBJ2-5, with TRBD1 matching 9 bases. There are 17 residues in the CDR3. J was trimmed by 5 bases and V by 0 bases; bases with no gene match: 10. The germline V gene has CDR1 MNHEY and CDR2 SVGEGT. DNA for the CDR3: TGTGCCAGCAGTTACTCGAAGGACAGGGGTTATGAGGAGACCCAGTACTTC. This encodes CASSYSKDRGYEETQYF.

This clone is categorized as medium-sized (0.01 to 0.1%). The V and J genes are TRBV2 and TRBJ2-5; possibly TRBD2 for D (6 bases). V was cut by 6 bases and J by 6 bases, with 11 bases left in between. CDR3 length equals 12 residues. Germline assignment: CDR1 SNHLY and CDR2 FYNNEI. For the CDR3, the DNA is TGTGCCAGCAGAATGGGGGGACAGACCCAGTACTTC. It yields the protein CASRMGGQTQYF.

This clone was picked up one time. In nucleotides, the CDR3 is TGTGCCAGCAGTCTCCTAGGGGGATCAAGGTTGGGCTACACCTTC. This codes for CASSLLGGSRLGYTF. The chain combines TRBV27 with TRBJ1-2; D is possibly TRBD1 (6 bases). From germline, CDR1 is MNHEY and CDR2 SMNVEV (reference sequence). Trimming removed 5 bases at V and 8 bases at J, with 21 bases between. CDR3 length: 15 residues.

The rearrangement joins TRBV13 to TRBJ2-3, with 9 positions matching TRBD1. CDR1 PRHDT and CDR2 FYEKMQ come from the germline V gene (reference sequence). The CDR3 is 15 residues long. Germline trimming cut 2 bases from V and 1 base from J; bases unmatched to any gene: 1. The CDR3 sequence is CASSLNRGRTDTQYF. The CDR3 DNA sequence: TGTGCCAGCAGCTTAAACAGGGGGCGCACAGATACGCAGTATTTT.

V and J are TRBV19 and TRBJ2-3; 12 bases are a match to TRBD2. With V trimmed by 6 bases and J by 10 bases, 14 bases remained unmatched. CDR1 is LNHDA, CDR2 SQIVND, per germline (reference sequence). The CDR3 runs 16 residues. The CDR3 DNA sequence: TGTGCCAGTAGGAAACAAGGACTAGCGGGAATGGAGGCGCAGTATTTT. Residues: CASRKQGLAGMEAQYF.